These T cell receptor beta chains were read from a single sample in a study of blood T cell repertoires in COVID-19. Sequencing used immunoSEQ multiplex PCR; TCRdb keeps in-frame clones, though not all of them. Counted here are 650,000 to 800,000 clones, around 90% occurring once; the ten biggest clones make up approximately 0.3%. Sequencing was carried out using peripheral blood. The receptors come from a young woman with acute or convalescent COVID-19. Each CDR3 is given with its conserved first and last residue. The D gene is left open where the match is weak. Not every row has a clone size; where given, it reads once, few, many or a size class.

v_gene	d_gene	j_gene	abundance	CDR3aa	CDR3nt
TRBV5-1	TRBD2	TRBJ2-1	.	CASSLTSGTYNEQFF	TGCGCCAGCAGCTTGACTAGCGGGACCTACAATGAGCAGTTCTTC
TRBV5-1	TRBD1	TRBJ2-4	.	CASSVDRGPQYF	TGCGCCAGCAGCGTAGACAGGGGGCCTCAGTACTTC
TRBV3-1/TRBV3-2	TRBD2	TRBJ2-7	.	CASSQVSSGGGRQYF	TGTGCCAGCAGCCAAGTATCGAGCGGGGGGGGTAGGCAGTACTTC
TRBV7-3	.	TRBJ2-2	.	CASSPLGEPGAGELFF	TGTGCCAGCAGCCCACTGGGAGAACCTGGCGCCGGGGAGCTGTTTTTT
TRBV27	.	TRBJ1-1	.	CASSSPRMNTEAFF	TGTGCCAGCAGTTCACCTAGGATGAACACTGAAGCTTTCTTT
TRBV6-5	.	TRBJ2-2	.	CASTPGQKNTGELFF	TGTGCCAGCACCCCCGGACAGAAAAACACCGGGGAGCTGTTTTTT
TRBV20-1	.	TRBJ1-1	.	CSHRENTEAFF	TGCAGTCACAGGGAGAACACTGAAGCTTTCTTT
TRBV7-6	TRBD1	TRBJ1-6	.	CASSGSRDRGSVPLHF	TGTGCCAGCAGCGGAAGCCGGGACAGGGGATCCGTCCCCCTCCACTTT
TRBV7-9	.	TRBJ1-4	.	CASSPDGGRLFF	TGTGCCAGCAGCCCAGACGGGGGGCGACTGTTTTTT
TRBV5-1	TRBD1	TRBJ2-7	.	CASSYPTGVQYF	TGCGCCAGCAGCTATCCTACAGGGGTGCAGTACTTC
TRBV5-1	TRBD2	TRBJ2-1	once	CASSSSGGAATYNEQFF	TGCGCCAGCAGCTCTAGCGGGGGGGCCGCGACCTACAATGAGCAGTTCTTC
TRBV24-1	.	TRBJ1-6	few	CATSVGKVGSPLHF	TGTGCCACCAGTGTCGGGAAAGTAGGATCACCCCTCCACTTT
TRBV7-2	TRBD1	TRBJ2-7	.	CASSLTGTGYEQYF	TGTGCCAGCAGCCTGACAGGGACGGGCTACGAGCAGTACTTC
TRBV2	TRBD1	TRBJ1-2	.	CASPEGGQGHGYTF	TGTGCCAGCCCCGAGGGGGGACAGGGGCATGGCTACACCTTC
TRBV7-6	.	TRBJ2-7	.	CASSLGQNYEQYF	TGTGCCAGCAGCTTGGGGCAGAACTACGAGCAGTACTTC
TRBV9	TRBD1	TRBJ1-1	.	CASSNSDRVDTEAFF	TGTGCCAGCAGCAACTCGGACAGGGTGGACACTGAAGCTTTCTTT
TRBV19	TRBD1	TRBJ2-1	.	CASSPRTGTNEQFF	TGTGCCAGTAGTCCCAGGACAGGGACCAATGAGCAGTTCTTC
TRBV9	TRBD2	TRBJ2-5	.	CASSVDPGSGGAGETQYF	TGTGCCAGCAGCGTAGATCCGGGTAGCGGGGGGGCCGGGGAGACCCAGTACTTC
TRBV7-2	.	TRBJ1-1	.	CASSGYSYPNTEAFF	TGTGCCAGCAGCGGGTACAGTTACCCGAACACTGAAGCTTTCTTT
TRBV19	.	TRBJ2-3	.	CASSIPGFTDTQYF	TGTGCCAGTAGTATTCCCGGGTTCACAGATACGCAGTATTTT
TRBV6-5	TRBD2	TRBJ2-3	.	CASMFMAGVRDTQYF	TGTGCCAGCATGTTTATGGCGGGGGTGCGGGATACGCAGTATTTT
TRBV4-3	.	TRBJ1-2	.	CASSQGGAYGYTF	TGCGCCAGCAGCCAGGGAGGGGCCTATGGCTACACCTTC
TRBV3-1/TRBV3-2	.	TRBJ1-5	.	CASSQGGQPQHF	TGTGCCAGCAGCCAGGGGGGTCAGCCCCAGCATTTT
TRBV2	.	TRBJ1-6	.	CASSNYLASRSYNSPLHF	TGTGCCAGCAGTAACTACTTGGCCTCACGCTCCTATAATTCACCCCTCCACTTT
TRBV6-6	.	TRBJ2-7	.	CASSYFSDEQYF	TGTGCCAGCAGTTACTTTTCAGACGAGCAGTACTTC
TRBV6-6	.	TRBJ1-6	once	CASSYQGRESPLHF	TGTGCCAGCAGTTACCAGGGTAGAGAGTCACCCCTCCACTTT
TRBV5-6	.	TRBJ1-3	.	CASSRGGGRNTIYF	TGTGCCAGCAGCAGGGGCGGGGGGCGAAACACCATATATTTT
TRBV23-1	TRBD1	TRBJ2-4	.	CASSGYRGIAMDIQYF	TGCGCCAGCAGTGGATACAGGGGTATTGCGATGGACATTCAGTACTTC
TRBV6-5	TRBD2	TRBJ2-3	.	CASTPTSGGADTQYF	TGTGCCAGCACCCCGACTAGCGGGGGGGCAGATACGCAGTATTTT
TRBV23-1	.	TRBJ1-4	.	CASSRGLYGNEKLFF	TGCGCCAGCAGTCGCGGACTCTATGGTAATGAAAAACTGTTTTTT
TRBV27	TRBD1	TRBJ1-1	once	CASSFRGQGFTEAFF	TGTGCCAGCAGTTTTCGTGGACAGGGATTCACTGAAGCTTTCTTT
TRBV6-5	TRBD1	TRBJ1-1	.	CASTYTGAFEAFF	TGTGCCAGCACTTATACAGGGGCTTTCGAAGCTTTCTTT
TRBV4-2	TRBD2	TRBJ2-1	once	CASSQEPAGGGNEQFF	TGTGCCAGCAGCCAAGAGCCAGCGGGGGGCGGGAATGAGCAGTTCTTC
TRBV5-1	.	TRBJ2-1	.	CASSFLAGSYNEQFF	TGCGCCAGCAGCTTCCTAGCAGGCTCCTACAATGAGCAGTTCTTC
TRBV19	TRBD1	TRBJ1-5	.	CASSFRQGGGEDQPQHF	TGTGCCAGTAGTTTCCGACAGGGTGGAGGAGAGGATCAGCCCCAGCATTTT
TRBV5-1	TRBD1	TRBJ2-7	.	CASSLVGQNPYEQYF	TGCGCCAGCAGCTTGGTGGGACAGAATCCCTACGAGCAGTACTTC
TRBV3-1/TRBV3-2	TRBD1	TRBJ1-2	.	CASSQEGQGRRYGYTF	TGTGCCAGCAGCCAAGAAGGACAGGGAAGGAGGTATGGCTACACCTTC
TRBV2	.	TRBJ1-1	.	CASSELDTSEAFF	TGTGCCAGCAGTGAATTGGACACCTCAGAAGCTTTCTTT
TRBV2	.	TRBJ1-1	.	CASSAFGGGRESLAFF	TGTGCCAGCAGTGCTTTCGGGGGAGGCAGGGAATCGTTAGCTTTCTTT
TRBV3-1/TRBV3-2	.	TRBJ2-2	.	CASSPPGQYTGELFF	TGTGCCAGCAGCCCACCAGGACAGTACACCGGGGAGCTGTTTTTT
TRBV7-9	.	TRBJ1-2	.	CASSLRKALTGYYGYTF	TGTGCCAGCAGCTTAAGAAAGGCCCTAACAGGGTACTATGGCTACACCTTC
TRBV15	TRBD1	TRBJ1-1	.	CATSTQGWTEAFF	TGTGCCACCAGCACACAGGGGTGGACTGAAGCTTTCTTT
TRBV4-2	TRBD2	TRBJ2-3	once	CASSQEGLAGSDTQYF	TGTGCCAGCAGCCAAGAGGGACTAGCGGGATCAGATACGCAGTATTTT
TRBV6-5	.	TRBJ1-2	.	CASSRPGVNYGYTF	TGTGCCAGCTCCCGCCCAGGGGTAAACTATGGCTACACCTTC
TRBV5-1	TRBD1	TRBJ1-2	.	CASSLGQGVDGYTF	TGCGCCAGCAGCTTGGGACAGGGGGTTGATGGCTACACCTTC
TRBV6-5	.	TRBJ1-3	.	CASSYSYAGNTIYF	TGTGCCAGCAGTTACTCGTATGCTGGAAACACCATATATTTT
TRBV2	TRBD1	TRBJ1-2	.	CASSEYRTGPTNYGYTF	TGTGCCAGCAGTGAATATCGGACAGGGCCGACCAACTATGGCTACACCTTC
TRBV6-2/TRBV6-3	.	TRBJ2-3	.	CASSYSAGCTF	TGTGCCAGCAGTTACTCGGCGGGGTGCACATTT
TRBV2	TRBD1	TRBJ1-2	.	CASSDRQGAGYTF	TGTGCCAGCAGTGACCGACAGGGTGCTGGCTACACCTTC
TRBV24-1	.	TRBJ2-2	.	CATSDPRDSTNTGELFF	TGTGCCACCAGCGACCCGCGGGACAGCACGAACACCGGGGAGCTGTTTTTT
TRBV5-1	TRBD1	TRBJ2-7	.	CASYSGTGVREQYF	TGCGCCAGTTATTCCGGGACAGGGGTTCGGGAGCAGTACTTC
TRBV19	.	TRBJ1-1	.	CASTGGPGENTEAFF	TGTGCCAGTACCGGGGGGCCAGGGGAGAACACTGAAGCTTTCTTT